This is a list of T cell receptor beta chains from one sample in a study of OX40 agonist ivuxolimab in advanced cancers. The method was immunoSEQ multiplex PCR; TCRdb's version includes in-frame clones alone and lacks a portion of them. The sample carries 20,000 to 25,000 clones, about four fifths recorded once. The sample consisted of CD4+ or CD8+ T cells sorted from blood, taken in a trial of the OX40 agonist ivuxolimab. Receptors were obtained from an adult with an advanced solid tumor such as melanoma, head and neck, liver or kidney cancer. Each CDR3 is given with its conserved first and last residue. The D gene is left open where the match is weak. The size field is filled for only some rows; it gives once, few, many or a size class.

clone_size,j_call,d_call,v_call,cdr3_aa,cdr3_nt
-,TRBJ2-5,-,TRBV6-5,CASSYGSWETQYF,TGTGCCAGCTCTTACGGAAGCTGGGAGACCCAGTACTTC
-,TRBJ2-7,TRBD2,TRBV11-1,CASSQTSGSSYEQYF,TGTGCCAGCAGTCAGACTAGCGGGAGCTCCTACGAGCAGTACTTC
-,TRBJ2-2,-,TRBV4-1,CASSQVPQATGELFF,TGCGCCAGCAGCCAAGTACCCCAGGCCACCGGGGAGCTGTTTTTT
once,TRBJ1-2,-,TRBV2,CASSEGPAGYGYTF,TGTGCCAGCAGTGAAGGGCCGGCCGGGTATGGCTACACCTTC
-,TRBJ2-7,TRBD2,TRBV6-6,CAAGGGYEQYF,TGTGCCGCTGGGGGGGGCTACGAGCAGTACTTC
-,TRBJ2-1,-,TRBV29-1,CSVGAGNEQFF,TGCAGCGTTGGGGCGGGGAATGAGCAGTTCTTC
-,TRBJ2-5,TRBD2,TRBV28,CASRLAGGGETQYF,TGTGCCAGCAGACTAGCGGGAGGGGGGGAGACCCAGTACTTC
-,TRBJ1-5,-,TRBV28,CASSYGRDPVLWSNQPQHF,TGTGCCAGCAGTTATGGACGGGACCCGGTCCTGTGGAGCAATCAGCCCCAGCATTTT
once,TRBJ2-3,TRBD2,TRBV7-2,CASSQAGLAGLPVEDTQYF,TGTGCCAGCAGCCAGGCGGGACTAGCGGGACTCCCCGTTGAGGATACGCAGTATTTT
-,TRBJ2-7,TRBD2,TRBV7-9,CASSPGGGSEQYF,TGTGCCAGCAGCCCGGGGGGTGGGAGCGAGCAGTACTTC
-,TRBJ2-7,TRBD1,TRBV5-4,CASSPGTASYEQYF,TGTGCCAGCAGCCCGGGGACAGCGTCCTACGAGCAGTACTTC
-,TRBJ1-4,-,TRBV7-2,CASGKTTGSEKLFF,TGTGCCAGCGGAAAGACAACAGGGAGTGAAAAACTGTTTTTT
once,TRBJ2-1,TRBD1,TRBV28,CASSFRGRHNEQFF,TGTGCCAGCAGTTTCAGGGGGCGTCACAATGAGCAGTTCTTC
-,TRBJ2-7,-,TRBV7-9,CASSLGGIEQYF,TGTGCCAGCAGCTTAGGTGGGATTGAGCAGTACTTC
-,TRBJ1-2,-,TRBV5-5,CASSLEQAAVGYTF,TGTGCCAGCAGCTTAGAACAGGCGGCCGTTGGCTACACCTTC
few,TRBJ1-5,-,TRBV19,CASSIGVLSNQPQHF,TGTGCCAGTAGTATAGGGGTTCTGAGCAATCAGCCCCAGCATTTT
-,TRBJ2-7,TRBD2,TRBV6-9,CASSYGGLAGYEQYF,TGTGCCAGCAGTTACGGGGGACTAGCGGGTTACGAGCAGTACTTC
-,TRBJ2-3,TRBD2,TRBV15,CATSRTGLADVLSTDTQYF,TGTGCCACCAGCAGAACGGGACTAGCGGACGTCCTTAGCACAGATACGCAGTATTTT
few,TRBJ2-7,-,TRBV21-1,CASSKKRISRVGYF,TGTGCCAGCAGCAAAAAGAGGATCTCCAGGGTGGGGTACTTC
-,TRBJ1-1,TRBD1,TRBV5-8,CARWDREAEAFF,TGTGCCAGATGGGACAGGGAGGCTGAAGCTTTCTTT
-,TRBJ1-2,TRBD1,TRBV25-1,CASSALRQGSYGYTF,TGTGCCAGCAGTGCCCTCCGACAGGGGAGCTATGGCTACACCTTC
-,TRBJ2-7,TRBD1,TRBV4-2,CASTDRGGSYEQYF,TGTGCCAGCACGGACAGGGGGGGAAGCTACGAGCAGTACTTC
few,TRBJ2-1,TRBD1,TRBV27,CASSPWDRVYEQFF,TGTGCCAGCAGTCCATGGGACAGGGTTTATGAGCAGTTCTTC
few,TRBJ1-1,-,TRBV29-1,CSGKGLHTEAFF,TGCAGCGGTAAGGGCTTGCACACTGAAGCTTTCTTT
once,TRBJ2-7,-,TRBV11-2,CASSLTSEQYF,TGTGCCAGCAGCCTAACTTCGGAGCAGTACTTC
-,TRBJ2-7,-,TRBV4-1,CASSPATGGTYEQYF,TGCGCCAGCAGCCCTGCCACCGGCGGTACCTACGAGCAGTACTTC
-,TRBJ2-7,-,TRBV6-5,CASRKWGEQYF,TGTGCCAGCAGAAAATGGGGGGAGCAGTACTTC
-,TRBJ2-7,-,TRBV4-1,CASSQGTTRAYEQYF,TGCGCCAGCAGCCAAGGGACTACTCGAGCCTACGAGCAGTACTTC
-,TRBJ2-7,TRBD1,TRBV7-9,CASSSGQHYEQYF,TGTGCCAGCAGCTCGGGACAGCACTACGAGCAGTACTTC
-,TRBJ1-1,TRBD1,TRBV4-1,CASSQGQGRTEAFF,TGCGCCAGCAGCCAAGGACAGGGGCGGACTGAAGCTTTCTTT
-,TRBJ2-7,TRBD2,TRBV7-9,CASSPWTSGNEQYF,TGTGCCAGCAGCCCCTGGACTAGCGGGAATGAGCAGTACTTC
-,TRBJ2-5,-,TRBV5-3,CARSSGCGRDGELSETQYF,TGTGCCAGAAGCTCGGGTTGCGGCAGGGACGGAGAACTTTCGGAGACCCAGTACTTC
-,TRBJ1-5,-,TRBV27,CASSLGGYSNQPQHF,TGTGCCAGCAGTTTAGGGGGATATAGCAATCAGCCCCAGCATTTT
few,TRBJ1-1,-,TRBV19,CASSMGGVNTEAFF,TGTGCCAGTAGTATGGGCGGGGTCAACACTGAAGCTTTCTTT
-,TRBJ2-4,-,TRBV5-1,CASRALRGEGSAKNIQYF,TGCGCCAGCAGGGCCTTACGAGGGGAAGGGTCAGCCAAAAACATTCAGTACTTC
-,TRBJ1-4,TRBD1,TRBV27,CASSLKGLTGGDKLFF,TGTGCCAGCAGTTTAAAAGGGTTGACAGGGGGGGACAAACTGTTTTTT
-,TRBJ2-3,TRBD2,TRBV2,CASTSPGREWADTQYF,TGTGCCAGCACTTCCCCGGGGCGGGAGTGGGCAGATACGCAGTATTTT
few,TRBJ2-1,-,TRBV28,CASSLGGPGNEQFF,TGTGCCAGCAGTTTGGGGGGGCCGGGTAATGAGCAGTTCTTC
-,TRBJ2-3,-,TRBV5-1,CASSLTSFSLTDTQYF,TGCGCCAGCAGCCTAACTAGCTTTAGCCTCACAGATACGCAGTATTTT
once,TRBJ1-1,-,TRBV28,CASSLRGNTEAFF,TGTGCCAGCAGTTTACGGGGAAACACTGAAGCTTTCTTT
-,TRBJ2-3,-,TRBV6-4,CASSNLSRREDTQYF,TGTGCCAGCAGCAACCTCAGCCGCCGGGAAGATACGCAGTATTTT
-,TRBJ2-3,TRBD2,TRBV27,CASRAGREGDTQYF,TGTGCCAGCAGGGCGGGGCGGGAGGGTGATACGCAGTATTTT
-,TRBJ2-7,TRBD1,TRBV15,CATGTGVGEQYF,TGTGCCACTGGGACAGGGGTAGGCGAGCAGTACTTC
-,TRBJ2-3,TRBD2,TRBV13,CASSGLASRSSTDTQYF,TGTGCCAGCTCCGGACTAGCGAGTAGGTCTAGCACAGATACGCAGTATTTT
-,TRBJ2-1,-,TRBV21-1,CASSSRNEQFF,TGTGCCAGCAGCTCCCGCAATGAGCAGTTCTTC
-,TRBJ1-4,-,TRBV9,CASSAESGATNEKLFF,TGTGCCAGCAGCGCCGAGTCGGGTGCAACTAATGAAAAACTGTTTTTT
-,TRBJ2-3,-,TRBV5-1,CASGGWGSLADTQYF,TGCGCCAGCGGGGGTTGGGGGTCCCTGGCAGATACGCAGTATTTT
-,TRBJ2-1,TRBD1,TRBV19,CASRNTDRGNEQFF,TGTGCCAGTAGAAACACCGACAGGGGCAATGAGCAGTTCTTC
-,TRBJ1-1,-,TRBV6-5,CASSYSGAHTEAFF,TGTGCCAGCAGTTACTCGGGGGCCCACACTGAAGCTTTCTTT
-,TRBJ2-5,TRBD2,TRBV28,CASSLTGGRETQYF,TGTGCCAGCAGTTTAACGGGAGGAAGAGAGACCCAGTACTTC
few,TRBJ1-2,TRBD1,TRBV9,CASSVGSGTGENGYTF,TGTGCCAGCAGCGTAGGCTCCGGGACAGGGGAGAATGGCTACACCTTC
-,TRBJ2-7,TRBD2,TRBV18,CASSPPLAGASEQYF,TGTGCCAGCTCACCCCCGCTAGCGGGAGCTTCCGAGCAGTACTTC
-,TRBJ2-5,TRBD2,TRBV27,CASSLLAGVETQYF,TGTGCCAGCAGTTTACTAGCGGGAGTGGAGACCCAGTACTTC
-,TRBJ2-7,-,TRBV6-4,CASSTGGPTYEQYF,TGTGCCAGCAGTACCGGAGGGCCGACCTACGAGCAGTACTTC
once,TRBJ2-5,-,TRBV4-1,CASSQEWAGGPAETQYF,TGCGCCAGCAGCCAAGAGTGGGCGGGTGGGCCTGCAGAGACCCAGTACTTC
-,TRBJ2-7,-,TRBV30,CAWSRLGGGIDEQYF,TGTGCCTGGAGCCGTCTCGGCGGAGGAATCGACGAGCAGTACTTC
-,TRBJ2-1,-,TRBV20-1,CSARFGEQFF,TGCAGTGCTAGATTTGGAGAGCAGTTCTTC
-,TRBJ2-1,-,TRBV28,CASSLVQTYNEQFF,TGTGCCAGCAGTTTAGTCCAGACCTACAATGAGCAGTTCTTC
-,TRBJ2-7,TRBD2,TRBV28,CASRGTSGPSSYEQYF,TGTGCCAGCAGGGGGACTAGCGGGCCAAGCTCCTACGAGCAGTACTTC
few,TRBJ2-1,TRBD2,TRBV7-3,CASSPGTSGPGEQFF,TGTGCCAGCAGCCCCGGGACTAGCGGGCCGGGGGAGCAGTTCTTC